Listed below are T cell receptor beta chains from one sample, sequenced in a study of cytomegalovirus exposure and HLA in healthy donors. Clones were sequenced by immunoSEQ multiplex PCR, and TCRdb holds only the in-frame ones, with some missing. The profile shows roughly 130,000 clones, roughly 72% of them singletons. The sequenced material came from PBMCs. These receptor sequences come from a woman aged 45-65 years in good health and CMV-seronegative. Each CDR3 is given with its conserved first and last residue. A D gene is named only where the DNA matches it firmly. Where a row states a size, it is once, few, many or the class of an expanded clone; other rows omit it.

clone_size j_call d_call v_call cdr3_length cdr3_nt cdr3_aa
few TRBJ1-2 NA TRBV30 14 TGTGCCTGGGCTCCGGACAGATCTAACTATGGCTACACCTTC CAWAPDRSNYGYTF
NA TRBJ1-5 TRBD1 TRBV7-2 15 TGTGCCAGCAGCTTTGGGGACAGGGACAATCAGCCCCAGCATTTT CASSFGDRDNQPQHF
NA TRBJ2-5 TRBD1 TRBV5-1 15 TGCGCCAGCAGCAGGGGGCAGGGGCCAGGAGAGACCCAGTACTTC CASSRGQGPGETQYF
NA TRBJ1-2 TRBD1 TRBV28 15 TGTGCCAGCCGAGGGGGACAGCCTAACCGCTATGGCTACACCTTC CASRGGQPNRYGYTF
NA TRBJ1-1 NA TRBV28 15 TGTGCCAGCAGTTTACCCGAGGGATTAAACACTGAAGCTTTCTTT CASSLPEGLNTEAFF
NA TRBJ1-2 TRBD1 TRBV5-6 15 TGTGCCAGCAGCTTGAGGAGGGGGCTGAACTATGGCTACACCTTC CASSLRRGLNYGYTF
NA TRBJ2-6 NA TRBV27 16 TGTGCCAGCAGTTTATCGTCACTTTCTGGGGCCAACGTCCTGACTTTC CASSLSSLSGANVLTF
NA TRBJ1-5 NA TRBV6-1 16 TGTGCCAGCAGTGAAGCAAAGATCTATAGCAATCAGCCCCAGCATTTT CASSEAKIYSNQPQHF
once TRBJ2-1 TRBD2 TRBV2 13 TGTGCCAGCAACCCCGGGGGTAGCGGGAGGCAGTTCTTC CASNPGGSGRQFF
NA TRBJ1-1 NA TRBV7-9 13 TGTGCCAGCAGCCTCCGCGGGAGTTCTGAAGCTTTCTTT CASSLRGSSEAFF
NA TRBJ2-3 NA TRBV4-3 15 TGCGCCAGCAGCCAATTTAGCGGAGGCGGGAATACGCAGTATTTT CASSQFSGGGNTQYF
once TRBJ1-2 NA TRBV2 15 TGTGCCAGCACCCTGGACAGCAGAACTAACTATGGCTACACCTTC CASTLDSRTNYGYTF
NA TRBJ2-6 NA TRBV6-1 15 TGTGCCAGCAGTGAAATCAGGGCTGGGGCCAACGTCCTGACTTTC CASSEIRAGANVLTF
NA TRBJ1-1 TRBD1 TRBV19 12 TGTGCCAGTAGCCCAGGGGGCACTGAAGCTTTCTTT CASSPGGTEAFF
NA TRBJ2-7 NA TRBV1 13 TGCACCAGCAGCCACCTAGCGGGGGACGAGCAGTACTTC CTSSHLAGDEQYF
NA TRBJ1-1 TRBD1 TRBV9 15 TGTGCCAGCAGCGTCTTAGGACAGGGGGGCACTGAAGCTTTCTTT CASSVLGQGGTEAFF
NA TRBJ1-5 TRBD1 TRBV28 15 TGTGCCACGATACAGGGGATCGGTAGCAATCAGCCCCAGCATTTT CATIQGIGSNQPQHF
NA TRBJ2-3 TRBD1 TRBV11-2 14 TGTGCCAGCAGAGGGACAGGGTCCCCAGATACGCAGTATTTT CASRGTGSPDTQYF
NA TRBJ1-1 NA TRBV18 14 TGTGCCAGCTCACCCGACAGAACCCAAGATGAAGCTTTCTTT CASSPDRTQDEAFF
NA TRBJ1-4 NA TRBV5-4 16 TGTGCCAGCAGCGTAGACAGCCTGGTTACTAATGAAAAACTGTTTTTT CASSVDSLVTNEKLFF
NA TRBJ2-7 NA TRBV27 15 TGTGCCAGCAGTTTATTAGGGGACACACCCTACGAGCAGTACTTC CASSLLGDTPYEQYF
NA TRBJ1-1 NA TRBV5-1 14 TGCGCCAGCAGGGAAGGACAGATGAACACTGAAGCTTTCTTT CASREGQMNTEAFF
few TRBJ2-2 TRBD2 TRBV9 16 TGTGCCAGCAGCACGCGACTAGCGGGTTACACCGGGGAGCTGTTTTTT CASSTRLAGYTGELFF
few TRBJ2-3 TRBD1 TRBV7-7 18 TGTGCTAGCAGCCCCCGCCCTAGGGGGACAGACAACACAGATACGCAGTATTTT CASSPRPRGTDNTDTQYF
NA TRBJ1-3 NA TRBV5-5 15 TGTGCCAGCAGCTTGGTCGGGAGCTCTGGAAACACCATATATTTT CASSLVGSSGNTIYF
NA TRBJ2-7 TRBD1 TRBV9 16 TGTGCCAGCAGCCCCCGGGGGGGACAGGGGTCCTACGAGCAGTACTTC CASSPRGGQGSYEQYF
NA TRBJ1-1 TRBD1 TRBV5-1 15 TGCGCCAGCAGCGTGGCAAGACAGGGAAACCCTGAAGCTTTCTTT CASSVARQGNPEAFF
NA TRBJ2-7 NA TRBV18 13 TGTGCCAGCTCACCATCTAGCTCCTACGAGCAGTACTTC CASSPSSSYEQYF
NA TRBJ2-7 TRBD2 TRBV4-3 13 TGCGCCAGCAGCCAGCTAACTAGCGCCGAGCAGTACTTC CASSQLTSAEQYF
NA TRBJ1-2 TRBD1 TRBV9 16 TGTGCCAGCAGCGTACAACAGGGGGCATCGTACTATGGCTACACCTTC CASSVQQGASYYGYTF
NA TRBJ1-2 TRBD1 TRBV19 13 TGTGCCAGCTGGGACAGGGGATCCTATGGCTACACCTTC CASWDRGSYGYTF
NA TRBJ1-4 TRBD1 TRBV6-1 14 TGTGCCAGCAGCCGACAGGGGGTTGAAGAAAAACTGTTTTTT CASSRQGVEEKLFF
NA TRBJ2-3 NA TRBV29-1 12 TGCAGCCCCAGAGGTCCCGACGATACGCAGTATTTT CSPRGPDDTQYF
NA TRBJ2-1 NA TRBV29-1 15 TGCAGCGTTGAGACCGGGCTAGCAGAGTACAATGAGCAGTTCTTC CSVETGLAEYNEQFF
NA TRBJ1-2 NA TRBV19 15 TGTGCCAGTAGTATGCGCCGGACACGGGGGGATGGCTACACCTTC CASSMRRTRGDGYTF
NA TRBJ1-5 NA TRBV19 14 TGTGCCAGTAGTATGGTGGGACAACAAAAGCCCCAGCATTTT CASSMVGQQKPQHF
few TRBJ1-1 NA TRBV30 12 TGTGCCTGGAGGCGTCGTGAGACTGAAGCTTTCTTT CAWRRRETEAFF
NA TRBJ1-2 TRBD1 TRBV6-5 14 TGTGCCAGCAGTCGGACAGGGGGTTCCCAAGGCTACACCTTC CASSRTGGSQGYTF
NA TRBJ1-4 TRBD1 TRBV5-5 16 TGTGCCAGCAGAATTACAGGGGGCACGACTAATGAAAAACTGTTTTTT CASRITGGTTNEKLFF
few TRBJ1-5 NA TRBV30 12 TGTGCCTGGGCCGCTAGCAATCAGCCCCAGAATTTT CAWAASNQPQNF
NA TRBJ2-1 NA TRBV16 15 TGTGCCAGCAGCCGGCCGGAGGGAGCCTACAATGAGCAGTTCTTC CASSRPEGAYNEQFF
NA TRBJ2-3 NA TRBV5-5 15 TGTGCCAGCAGCTTGGAGCGGCCTTTCACAGATACGCAGTATTTT CASSLERPFTDTQYF
NA TRBJ1-1 TRBD1 TRBV7-2 19 TGTGCCAGCAGCTTAGCGCGGGGACAGTTTTTTGGGGAAAACACTGAAGCTTTCTTT CASSLARGQFFGENTEAFF
NA TRBJ2-5 TRBD1 TRBV27 16 TGTGCCAGCAGTTCTGGACAGGGGGCTCTTCAAGAGACCCAGTACTTC CASSSGQGALQETQYF
NA TRBJ1-1 TRBD1 TRBV9 14 TGTGCCAGCAGCCTTAGGACAGGGGGCACTGAAGCTTTCTTT CASSLRTGGTEAFF
NA TRBJ1-4 NA TRBV4-1 16 TGCGCCAGCAGCCAAGATCGGGAGGGAACTAATGAAAAACTGTTTTTT CASSQDREGTNEKLFF
NA TRBJ2-1 TRBD2 TRBV29-1 14 TGCAGCGTCGATGGGCTAGCGGGAGTTAGTGAGCAGTTCTTC CSVDGLAGVSEQFF
NA TRBJ1-4 NA TRBV9 14 TGTGCCAGCAGCGTAGAGGAGAGAGGGGAAAAACTGTTTTTT CASSVEERGEKLFF